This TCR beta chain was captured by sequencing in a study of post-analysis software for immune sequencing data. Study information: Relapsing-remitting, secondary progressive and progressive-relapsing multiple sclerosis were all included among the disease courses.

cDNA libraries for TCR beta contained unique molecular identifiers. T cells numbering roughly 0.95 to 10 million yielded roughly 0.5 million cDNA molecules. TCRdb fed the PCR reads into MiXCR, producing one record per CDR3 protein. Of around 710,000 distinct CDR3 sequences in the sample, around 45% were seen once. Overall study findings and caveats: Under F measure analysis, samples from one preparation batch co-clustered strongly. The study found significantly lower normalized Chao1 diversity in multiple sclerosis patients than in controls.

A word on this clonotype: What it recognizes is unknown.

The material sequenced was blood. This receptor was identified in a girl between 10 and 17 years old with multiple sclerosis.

The CDR3 here is CSAGPPNNEQFF. Written as DNA, the CDR3 is TGCAGTGCTGGACCTCCCAACAATGAGCAGTTCTTC. The J gene is TRBJ2-1, the V gene TRBV20-1; D call uncertain. Trimming cost V 5 bases and J 5 bases, with 10 bases left between them. This CDR3 spans 12 amino acids. Germline-derived CDR1 and CDR2 are DFQATT and SNEGSKA (reference sequence).